This T cell receptor (beta chain) was retrieved from a study of technical replicates of blood from a few donors. The CDR3 consists of 16 residues. Germline CDR1 and CDR2: LNHNV and YYDKDF (reference sequence). V shed 5 bases and J shed 1 base, with 16 bases lying between them. Libraries were prepared by immunoSEQ multiplex PCR; TCRdb keeps only in-frame clonotypes and omits some of them. The table includes tens of thousands of clones, roughly 98% detected once. The V and J genes are TRBV15 and TRBJ2-3, with D tentatively TRBD2 (6 bases). Sequencing was done on a sample of T cells isolated from PBMCs. The clonotype was recovered from a human donor in good health. The CDR3 spells CATSPLGGAGTDTQYF. For the CDR3, the DNA is TGTGCCACCAGCCCCCTCGGGGGTGCGGGCACAGATACGCAGTATTTT.